This T cell receptor (beta chain) originates from a study of molecular identifiers for immune sequencing clone quantification. Study-level points and caveats: Spiked Jurkat TCR RNA equal to one cell could reportedly be picked out among approximately 980,000 naive cells.

TCRdb called the PCR reads again in MiXCR, with one record for every CDR3 protein. Of about 320,000 distinct CDR3 sequences in the sample, under 25% were seen once. Libraries for naive CD8 T cells, which were made from roughly 21,000 to 960,000 sorted cells, drew on 10%, 30% or 50% of the RNA. This clonotype was found a few times. Antigen unknown. The CDR3 contains 15 residues. V was clipped by 2 bases and J by 0 bases, with 8 bases between them. Germline V gives CDR1 MNHEY, CDR2 SVGEGT. V gene TRBV6-2 or TRBV6-3 combines with J gene TRBJ2-4; unclear D gene. This sequence originates from a human donor in good health. Some libraries in this study had Jurkat cell RNA spiked in. The sequenced sample was naive CD8+ T cells from blood, with Jurkat cell RNA spiked in. This sample's subset: FACS-sorted CD8+CD4-CCR7+CD45RA+ naive T cells. CDR3 loop: CASSYKGLAKNIQYF. DNA of the CDR3: TGTGCCAGCAGTTACAAGGGTTTAGCCAAAAACATTCAGTACTTC.